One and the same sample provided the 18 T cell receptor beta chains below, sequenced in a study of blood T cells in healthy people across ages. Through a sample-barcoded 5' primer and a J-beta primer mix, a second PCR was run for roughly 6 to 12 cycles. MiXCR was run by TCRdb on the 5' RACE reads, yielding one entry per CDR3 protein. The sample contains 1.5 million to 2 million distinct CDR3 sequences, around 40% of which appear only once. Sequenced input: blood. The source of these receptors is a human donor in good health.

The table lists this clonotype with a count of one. CDR3 DNA: TGCGCCAGCAGCTTGGTGGTATGGCGGGGGGACACTGAAGCTTTCTTT. It translates to CASSLVVWRGDTEAFF. V usage is TRBV5-1 and J usage is TRBJ1-1; maybe TRBD1 (5 bases). CDR3 size: 16 residues. Germline CDR1 SGHRS, CDR2 YFSETQ. Trimming took 0 bases from V and 3 from J, leaving 15 bases between them.

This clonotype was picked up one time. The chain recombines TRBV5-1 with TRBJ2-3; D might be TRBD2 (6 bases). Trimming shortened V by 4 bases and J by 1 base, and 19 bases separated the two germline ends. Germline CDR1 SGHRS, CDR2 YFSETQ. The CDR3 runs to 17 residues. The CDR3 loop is CASSHRFRDLRTDTQYF. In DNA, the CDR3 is TGCGCCAGCAGCCACCGATTCCGGGACTTACGCACAGATACGCAGTATTTT.

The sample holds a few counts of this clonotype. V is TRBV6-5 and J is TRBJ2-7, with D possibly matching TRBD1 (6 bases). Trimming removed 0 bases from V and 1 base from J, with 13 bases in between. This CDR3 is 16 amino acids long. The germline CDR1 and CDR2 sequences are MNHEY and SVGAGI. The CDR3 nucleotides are TGTGCCAGCAGTTACTCGTCAAGAACAGGGTCCTACGAGCAGTACTTC. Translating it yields CASSYSSRTGSYEQYF.

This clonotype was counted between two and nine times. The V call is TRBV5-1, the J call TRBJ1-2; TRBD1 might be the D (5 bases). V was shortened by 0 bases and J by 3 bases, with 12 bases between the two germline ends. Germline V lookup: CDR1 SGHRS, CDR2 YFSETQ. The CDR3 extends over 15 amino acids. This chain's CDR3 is CASSLVVMGDYGYTF. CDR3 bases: TGCGCCAGCAGCTTGGTTGTCATGGGGGACTATGGCTACACCTTC.

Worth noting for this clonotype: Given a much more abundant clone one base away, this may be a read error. CDR3 sequence reads: CTSSLLRYEQYF. The CDR3 DNA follows: TGTACCAGCAGCTTACTACGCTACGAGCAGTACTTC. The rearrangement uses TRBV7-2 and TRBJ2-7; D gene unclear. The CDR3 sequence is 12 residues long. Trimming removed 2 bases from V and 3 bases from J, with 5 bases in between. Germline CDR1 reads SGHTA; CDR2 reads FQGNSA.

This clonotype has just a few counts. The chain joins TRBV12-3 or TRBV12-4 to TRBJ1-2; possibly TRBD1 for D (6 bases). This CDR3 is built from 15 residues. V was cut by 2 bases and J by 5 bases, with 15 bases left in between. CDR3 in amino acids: CASSLTGGAGYGYTF. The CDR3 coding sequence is TGTGCCAGCAGTTTAACGGGGGGCGCTGGATATGGCTACACCTTC.

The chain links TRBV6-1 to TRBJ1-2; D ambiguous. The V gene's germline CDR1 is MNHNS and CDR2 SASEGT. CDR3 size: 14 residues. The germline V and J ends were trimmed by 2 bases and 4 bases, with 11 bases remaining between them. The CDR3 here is CASSESRGSYGYTF. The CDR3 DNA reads TGTGCCAGCAGTGAATCCCGAGGGAGCTATGGCTACACCTTC.

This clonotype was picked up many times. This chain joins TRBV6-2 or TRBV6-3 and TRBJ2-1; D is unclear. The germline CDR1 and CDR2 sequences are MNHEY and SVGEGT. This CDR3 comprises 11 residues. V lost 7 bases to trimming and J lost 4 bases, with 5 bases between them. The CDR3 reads CASNRYNEQFF. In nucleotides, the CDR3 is TGTGCCAGCAACAGATACAATGAGCAGTTCTTC.

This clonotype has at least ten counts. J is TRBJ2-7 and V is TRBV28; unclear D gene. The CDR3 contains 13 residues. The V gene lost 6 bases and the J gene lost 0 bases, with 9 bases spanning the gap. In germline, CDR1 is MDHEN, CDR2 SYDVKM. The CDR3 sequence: CASSLGLSYEQYF. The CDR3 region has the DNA TGTGCCAGCAGCTTGGGTCTCTCCTACGAGCAGTACTTC.

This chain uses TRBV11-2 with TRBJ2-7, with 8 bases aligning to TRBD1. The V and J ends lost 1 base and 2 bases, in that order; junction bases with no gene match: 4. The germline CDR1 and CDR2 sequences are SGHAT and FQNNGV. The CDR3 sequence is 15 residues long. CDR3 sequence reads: CASSLGTGPTYEQYF. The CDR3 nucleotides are TGTGCCAGCAGCTTAGGGACAGGGCCCACCTACGAGCAGTACTTC.

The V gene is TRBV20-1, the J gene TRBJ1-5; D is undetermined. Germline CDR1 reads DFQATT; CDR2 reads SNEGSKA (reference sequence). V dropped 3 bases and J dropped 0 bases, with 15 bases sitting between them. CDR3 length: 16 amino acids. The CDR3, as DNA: TGCAGTGCTAGTGGTAGGCGGGGTTATAGCAATCAGCCCCAGCATTTT. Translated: CSASGRRGYSNQPQHF.

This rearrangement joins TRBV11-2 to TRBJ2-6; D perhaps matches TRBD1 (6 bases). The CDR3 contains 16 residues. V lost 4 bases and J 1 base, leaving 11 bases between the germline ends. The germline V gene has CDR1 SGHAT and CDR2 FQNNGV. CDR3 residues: CASSSLQGSGANVLTF. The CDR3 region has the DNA TGTGCCAGCAGCTCTCTACAGGGTTCTGGGGCCAACGTCCTGACTTTC.

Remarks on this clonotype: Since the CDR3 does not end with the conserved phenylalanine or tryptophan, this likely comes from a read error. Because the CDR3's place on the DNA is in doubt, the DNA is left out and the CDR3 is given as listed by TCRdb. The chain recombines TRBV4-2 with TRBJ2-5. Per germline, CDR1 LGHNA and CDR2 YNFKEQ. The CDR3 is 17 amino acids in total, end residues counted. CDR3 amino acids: CASSLALALIGGYTFGS.

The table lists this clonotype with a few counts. CDR3 residues: CATSDPRTSAYEQYF. In DNA, the CDR3 is TGTGCCACCAGTGACCCCCGGACTAGCGCCTACGAGCAGTACTTC. V is TRBV24-1 and J is TRBJ2-7, with TRBD2 identical over 9 bases. The V and J ends lost 4 bases and 2 bases, in that order; junction bases with no gene match: 5. Germline CDR1 and CDR2: KGHDR and SFDVKD. The CDR3 covers 15 residues.

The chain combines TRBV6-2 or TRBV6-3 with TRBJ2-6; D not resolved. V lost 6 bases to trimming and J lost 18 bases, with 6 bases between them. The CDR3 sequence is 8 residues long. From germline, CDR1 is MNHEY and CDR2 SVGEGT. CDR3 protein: CASSFGTF. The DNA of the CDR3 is TGTGCCAGCAGCTTCGGGACTTTC.

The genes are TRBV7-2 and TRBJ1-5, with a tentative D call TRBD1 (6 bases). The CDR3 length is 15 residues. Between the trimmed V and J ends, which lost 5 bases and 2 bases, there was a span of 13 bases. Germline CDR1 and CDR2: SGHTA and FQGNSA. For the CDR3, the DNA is TGTGCCAGCAGCCCCCAACAGGGAGGCAATCAGCCCCAGCATTTT. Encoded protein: CASSPQQGGNQPQHF.

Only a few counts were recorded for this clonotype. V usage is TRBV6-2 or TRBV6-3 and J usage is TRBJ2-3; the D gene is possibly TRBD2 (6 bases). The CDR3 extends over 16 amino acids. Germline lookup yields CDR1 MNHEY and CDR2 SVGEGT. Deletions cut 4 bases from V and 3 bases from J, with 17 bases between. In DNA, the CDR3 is TGTGCCAGCAGTTCTCCCCGGACTACCTTTACAGATACGCAGTATTTT. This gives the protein CASSSPRTTFTDTQYF.

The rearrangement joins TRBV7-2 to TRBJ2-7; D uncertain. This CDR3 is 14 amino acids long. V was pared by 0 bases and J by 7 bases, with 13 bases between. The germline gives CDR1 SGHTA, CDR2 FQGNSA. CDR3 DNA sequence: TGTGCCAGCAGCTTAGCGGGAATGATGGGGGAGCAGTACTTC. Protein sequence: CASSLAGMMGEQYF.